The clone carrying this TCR beta chain was counted ten times or more. Its specificity is not known. The CDR3 contains 14 residues. CDR1 and CDR2 (germline): SGHRS, YFSETQ. V lost 4 bases, J lost 5 bases, and 16 bases lay in between. Beta-chain TCR CDR3 regions were amplified from RNA transcripts. HTBI primers were employed in first-round RT-PCR, then a second-round multiplex PCR followed. TCRdb reprocessed the multiplex PCR reads with MiXCR, giving one entry per CDR3 protein. The table shows 900,000 to 1,200,000 distinct CDR3 sequences, with 36% occurring only once. This sample stems from a study of Graves' ophthalmopathy and Graves' hyperthyroidism. Study-wide context: Stable hyperthyroidism was defined by absence of ophthalmopathy within 18 months of follow-up. Overall study findings and caveats: The model predicted ophthalmopathy progression with roughly 71% sensitivity and around 74% specificity.

Uncontrolled infections, other autoimmune diseases, pregnancy or lactation barred patients from enrollment. This TCR was sampled from an adult man with Graves' hyperthyroidism. The rearrangement uses TRBV5-1 and TRBJ2-7; possible D gene TRBD1, 5 bases. Sequenced material: peripheral blood or thyroid tissue (not recorded which). This CDR3 reads CASSLGQGGDEQYF. In DNA form, the CDR3 reads TGCGCCAGCAGCCTGGGGCAGGGTGGCGACGAGCAGTACTTC.